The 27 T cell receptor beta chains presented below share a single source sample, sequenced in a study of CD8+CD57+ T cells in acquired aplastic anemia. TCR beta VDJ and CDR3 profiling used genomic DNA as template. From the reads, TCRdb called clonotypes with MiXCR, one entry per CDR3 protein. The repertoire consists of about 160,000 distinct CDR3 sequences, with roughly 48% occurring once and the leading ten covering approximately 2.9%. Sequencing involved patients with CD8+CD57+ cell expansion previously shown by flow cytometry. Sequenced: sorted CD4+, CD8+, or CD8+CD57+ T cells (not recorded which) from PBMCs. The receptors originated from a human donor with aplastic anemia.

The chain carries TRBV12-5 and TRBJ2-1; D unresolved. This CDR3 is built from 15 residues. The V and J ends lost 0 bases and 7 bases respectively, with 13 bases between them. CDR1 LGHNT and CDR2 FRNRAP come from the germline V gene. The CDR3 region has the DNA TGTGCTAGTGGTTTGGTAATAAGGGTTCTAAATGAGCAGTTCTTC. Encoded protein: CASGLVIRVLNEQFF. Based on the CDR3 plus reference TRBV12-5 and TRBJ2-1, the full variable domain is DARVTQTPRHKVTEMGQEVTMRCQPILGHNTVFWYRQTMMQGLELLAYFRNRAPLDDSGMPKDRFSAEMPDATLATLKIQPSEPRDSAVYFCASGLVIRVLNEQFFGPGTRLTVL.

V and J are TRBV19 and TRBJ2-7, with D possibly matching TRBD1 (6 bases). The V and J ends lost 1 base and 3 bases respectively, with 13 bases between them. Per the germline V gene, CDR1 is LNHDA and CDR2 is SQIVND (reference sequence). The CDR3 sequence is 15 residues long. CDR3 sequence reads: CASSIGAGAGYEQYF. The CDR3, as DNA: TGTGCCAGTAGTATAGGAGCAGGGGCAGGCTACGAGCAGTACTTC.

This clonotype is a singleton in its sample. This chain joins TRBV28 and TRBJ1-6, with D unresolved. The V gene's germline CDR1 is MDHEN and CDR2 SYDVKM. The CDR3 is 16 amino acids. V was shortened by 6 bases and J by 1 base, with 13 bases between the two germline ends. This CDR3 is CASSRVWESYNSPLHF. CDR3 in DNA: TGTGCCAGCAGCCGGGTGTGGGAGTCCTATAATTCACCCCTCCACTTT.

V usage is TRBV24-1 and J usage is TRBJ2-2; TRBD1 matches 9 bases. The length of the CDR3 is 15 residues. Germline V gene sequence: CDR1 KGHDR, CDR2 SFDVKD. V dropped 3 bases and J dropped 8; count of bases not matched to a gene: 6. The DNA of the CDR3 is TGTGCCACCAGTGATGGGACAGGGCGTCTAGGGGAGCTGTTTTTT. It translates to CATSDGTGRLGELFF.

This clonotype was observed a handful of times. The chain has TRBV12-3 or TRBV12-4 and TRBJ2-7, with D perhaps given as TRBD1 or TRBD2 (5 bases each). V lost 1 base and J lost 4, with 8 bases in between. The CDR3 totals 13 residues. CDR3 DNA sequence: TGTGCCAGCAGTTTAGATTGGGGGTACGAGCAGTACTTC. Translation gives CASSLDWGYEQYF.

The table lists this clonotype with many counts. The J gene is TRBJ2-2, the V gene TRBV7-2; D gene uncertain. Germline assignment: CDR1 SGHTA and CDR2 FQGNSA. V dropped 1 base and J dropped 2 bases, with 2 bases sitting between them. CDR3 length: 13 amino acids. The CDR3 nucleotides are TGTGCCAGCAGCTTAGGAAACACCGGGGAGCTGTTTTTT. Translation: CASSLGNTGELFF.

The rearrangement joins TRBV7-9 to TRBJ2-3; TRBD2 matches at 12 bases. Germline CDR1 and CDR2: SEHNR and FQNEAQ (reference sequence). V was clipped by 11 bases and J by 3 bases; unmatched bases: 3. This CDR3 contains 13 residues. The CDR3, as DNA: TGTGCCCTAGCGGGAGGGGTGACAGATACGCAGTATTTT. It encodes CALAGGVTDTQYF.

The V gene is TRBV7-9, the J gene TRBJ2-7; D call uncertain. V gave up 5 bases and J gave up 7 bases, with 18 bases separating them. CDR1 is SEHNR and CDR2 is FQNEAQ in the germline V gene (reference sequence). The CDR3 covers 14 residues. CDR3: CASSPVYDKWEQYF. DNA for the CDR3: TGTGCCAGCAGCCCCGTCTATGATAAGTGGGAGCAGTACTTC.

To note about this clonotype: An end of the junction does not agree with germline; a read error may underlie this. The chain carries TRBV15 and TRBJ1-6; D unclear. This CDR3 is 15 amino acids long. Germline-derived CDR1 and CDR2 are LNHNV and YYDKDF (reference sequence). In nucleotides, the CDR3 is TGTGCCACCAGCAGAGATAGTCTGGCTAATTCACCCCCCCACTTT. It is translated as CATSRDSLANSPPHF.

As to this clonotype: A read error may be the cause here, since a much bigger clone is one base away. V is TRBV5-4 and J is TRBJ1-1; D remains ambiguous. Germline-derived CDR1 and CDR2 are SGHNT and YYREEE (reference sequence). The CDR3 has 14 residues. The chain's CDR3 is CASILVSGNTEAFF. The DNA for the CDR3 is TGTGCCAGCATCTTGGTATCAGGGAACACTGAAGCTTTCTTT. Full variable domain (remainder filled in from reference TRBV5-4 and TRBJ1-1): ETGVTQSPTHLIKTRGQQVTLRCSSQSGHNTVSWYQQALGQGPQFIFQYYREEENGRGNFPPRFSGLQFPNYSSELNVNALELDDSALYLCASILVSGNTEAFFGQGTRLTVV.

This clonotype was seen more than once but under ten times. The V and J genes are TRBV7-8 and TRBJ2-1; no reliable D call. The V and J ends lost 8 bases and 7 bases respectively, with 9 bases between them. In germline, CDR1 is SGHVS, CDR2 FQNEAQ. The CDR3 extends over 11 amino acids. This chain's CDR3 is CASEVLNEQFF. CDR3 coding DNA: TGTGCCAGCGAGGTCCTGAATGAGCAGTTCTTC.

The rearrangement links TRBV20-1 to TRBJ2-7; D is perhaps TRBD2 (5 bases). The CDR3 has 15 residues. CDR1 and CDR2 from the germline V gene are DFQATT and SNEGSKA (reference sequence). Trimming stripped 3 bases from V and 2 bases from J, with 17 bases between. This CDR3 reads CSARAPEGRAYEQYF. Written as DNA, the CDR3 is TGCAGTGCTAGGGCCCCCGAGGGCAGAGCCTACGAGCAGTACTTC.

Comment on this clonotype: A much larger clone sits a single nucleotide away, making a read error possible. In DNA form, the CDR3 reads TGTGCCAGCAGGTTAGATTTGCGGAGTACCTACGAGCAGTACTTC. Amino acids: CASRLDLRSTYEQYF. The V and J genes are TRBV7-3 and TRBJ2-7; no reliable D call. CDR3 length equals 15 residues. CDR1 and CDR2 from the germline V gene are SGHTA and FQGTGA. The V end was cut by 6 bases, the J end by 2 bases, with 17 bases between.

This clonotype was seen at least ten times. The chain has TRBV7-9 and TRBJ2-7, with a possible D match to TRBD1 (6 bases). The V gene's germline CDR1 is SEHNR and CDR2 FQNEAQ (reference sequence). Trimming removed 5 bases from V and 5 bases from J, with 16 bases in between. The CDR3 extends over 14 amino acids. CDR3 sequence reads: CASSLYRAGDEQYF. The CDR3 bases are TGTGCCAGCAGCCTATACAGGGCTGGGGACGAGCAGTACTTC.

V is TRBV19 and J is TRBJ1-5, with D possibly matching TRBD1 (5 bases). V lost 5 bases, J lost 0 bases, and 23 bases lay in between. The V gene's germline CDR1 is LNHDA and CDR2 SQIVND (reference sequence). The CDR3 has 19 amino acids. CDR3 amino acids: CASSLMTETRVYSNQPQHF. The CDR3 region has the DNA TGTGCCAGTAGTCTTATGACAGAAACACGGGTTTATAGCAATCAGCCCCAGCATTTT.

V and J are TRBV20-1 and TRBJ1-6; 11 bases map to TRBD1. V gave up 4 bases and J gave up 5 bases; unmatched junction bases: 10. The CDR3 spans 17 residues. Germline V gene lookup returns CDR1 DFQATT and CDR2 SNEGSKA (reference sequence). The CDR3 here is CSAIFADRGPDNSPLHF. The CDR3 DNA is TGCAGTGCTATTTTCGCGGACAGGGGGCCCGATAATTCACCCCTCCACTTT.

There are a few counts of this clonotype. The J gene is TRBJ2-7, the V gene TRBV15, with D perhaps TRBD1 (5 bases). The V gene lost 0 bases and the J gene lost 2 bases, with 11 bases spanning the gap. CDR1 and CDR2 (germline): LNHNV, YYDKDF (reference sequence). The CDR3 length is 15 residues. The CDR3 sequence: CATSRDFQGAYEQYF. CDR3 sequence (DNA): TGTGCCACCAGCAGAGATTTTCAGGGTGCCTACGAGCAGTACTTC.

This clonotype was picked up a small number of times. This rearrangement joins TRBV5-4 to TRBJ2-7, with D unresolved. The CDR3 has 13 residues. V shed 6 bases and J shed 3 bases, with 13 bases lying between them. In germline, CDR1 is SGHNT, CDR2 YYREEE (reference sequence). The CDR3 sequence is CASTLQGFYEQYF. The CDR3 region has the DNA TGTGCCAGCACCCTGCAAGGCTTCTACGAGCAGTACTTC.

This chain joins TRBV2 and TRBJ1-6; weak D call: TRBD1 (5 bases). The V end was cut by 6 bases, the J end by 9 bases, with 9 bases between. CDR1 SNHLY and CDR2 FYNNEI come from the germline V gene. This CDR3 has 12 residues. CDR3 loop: CASRDTLSPLHF. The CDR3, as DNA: TGTGCCAGCAGGGACACCCTTTCACCCCTCCACTTT.

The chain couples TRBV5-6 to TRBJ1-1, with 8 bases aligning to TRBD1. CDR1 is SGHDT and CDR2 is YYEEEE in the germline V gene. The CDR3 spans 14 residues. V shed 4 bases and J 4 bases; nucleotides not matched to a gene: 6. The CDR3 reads CASSPQGASTEAFF. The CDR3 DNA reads TGTGCCAGCAGCCCGCAGGGGGCGAGCACTGAAGCTTTCTTT.

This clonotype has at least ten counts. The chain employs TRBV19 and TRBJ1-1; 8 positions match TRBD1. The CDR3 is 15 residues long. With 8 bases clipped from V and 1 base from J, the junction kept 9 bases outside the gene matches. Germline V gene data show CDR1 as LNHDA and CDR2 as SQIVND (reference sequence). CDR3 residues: CASSKSGTGNTEAFF. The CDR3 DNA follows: TGTGCCAGTTCCAAATCCGGGACAGGGAACACTGAAGCTTTCTTT.

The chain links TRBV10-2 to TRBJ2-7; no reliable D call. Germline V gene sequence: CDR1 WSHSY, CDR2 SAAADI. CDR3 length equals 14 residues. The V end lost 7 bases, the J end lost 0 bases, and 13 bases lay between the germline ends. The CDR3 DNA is TGCGCCAGCACCCTGGCTGGATTCTCCTACGAGCAGTACTTC. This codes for CASTLAGFSYEQYF.

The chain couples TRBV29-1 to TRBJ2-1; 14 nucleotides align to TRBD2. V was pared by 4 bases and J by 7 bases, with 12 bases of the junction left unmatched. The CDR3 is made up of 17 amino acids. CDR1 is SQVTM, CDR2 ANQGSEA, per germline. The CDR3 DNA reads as TGCAGCGTTGCGGGGACTAGCGGGAGTTCGGGAGAGAATGAGCAGTTCTTC. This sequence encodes CSVAGTSGSSGENEQFF.

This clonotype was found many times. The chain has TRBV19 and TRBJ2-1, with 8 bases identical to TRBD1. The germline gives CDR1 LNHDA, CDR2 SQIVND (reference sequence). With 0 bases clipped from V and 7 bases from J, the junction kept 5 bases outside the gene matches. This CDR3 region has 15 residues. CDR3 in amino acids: CASSIDGTGQNEQFF. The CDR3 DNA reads TGTGCCAGTAGTATAGATGGGACAGGACAGAATGAGCAGTTCTTC.

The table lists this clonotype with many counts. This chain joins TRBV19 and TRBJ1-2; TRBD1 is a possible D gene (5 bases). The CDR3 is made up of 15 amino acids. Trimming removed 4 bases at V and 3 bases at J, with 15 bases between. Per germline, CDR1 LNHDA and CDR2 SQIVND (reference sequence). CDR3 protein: CASSTDRDGDYGYTF. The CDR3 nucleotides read TGTGCCAGTAGTACCGACCGGGACGGAGACTATGGCTACACCTTC.

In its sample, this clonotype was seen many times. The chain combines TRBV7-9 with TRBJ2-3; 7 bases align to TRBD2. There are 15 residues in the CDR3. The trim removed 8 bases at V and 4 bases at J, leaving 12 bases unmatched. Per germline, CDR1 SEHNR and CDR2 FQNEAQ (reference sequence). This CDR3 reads CASVLLAQGADTQYF. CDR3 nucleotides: TGTGCCAGCGTACTACTAGCGCAAGGGGCAGATACGCAGTATTTT.

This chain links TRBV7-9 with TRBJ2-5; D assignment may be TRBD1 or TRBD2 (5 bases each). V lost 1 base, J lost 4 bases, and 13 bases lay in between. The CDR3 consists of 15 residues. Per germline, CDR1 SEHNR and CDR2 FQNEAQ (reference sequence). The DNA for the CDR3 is TGTGCCAGCAGCTTAGAAGGTTTTGGGGGAGAGACCCAGTACTTC. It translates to CASSLEGFGGETQYF. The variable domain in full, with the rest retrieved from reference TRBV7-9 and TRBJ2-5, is DTGVSQNPRHKITKRGQNVTFRCDPISEHNRLYWYRQTLGQGPEFLTYFQNEAQLEKSRLLSDRFSAERPKGSFSTLEIQRTEQGDSAMYLCASSLEGFGGETQYFGPGTRLLVL.